Each of the 24 T cell receptor beta chains below was sequenced from the same sample in a study of blood T cells in healthy people across ages. A second roughly 6 to 11 cycle PCR used barcoded and J-beta primers. TCRdb ran MiXCR on the 5' RACE reads and lists one entry per CDR3 protein. This table has over 1.5 million distinct CDR3 sequences, roughly 49% appearing once. Material: blood. Receptor source: a woman aged 40 to 50 in good health.

This sequence joins TRBV20-1 and TRBJ2-5; D might be TRBD2 (6 bases). Trimming left V 0 bases short and J 1 base short, with 9 bases between. Germline V lookup: CDR1 DFQATT, CDR2 SNEGSKA (reference sequence). The CDR3 loop spans 14 amino acids. CDR3: CSARDRLVQETQYF. CDR3 bases: TGCAGTGCTAGAGATCGACTAGTCCAAGAGACCCAGTACTTC.

This CDR3 reads CASSSGAYGNQPQHF. The CDR3 DNA follows: TGCGCCAGCAGCTCGGGGGCTTACGGCAATCAGCCCCAGCATTTT. The chain links TRBV4-1 to TRBJ1-5; maybe TRBD1 (6 bases). CDR1 MGHRA and CDR2 YSYEKL come from the germline V gene. The V and J ends lost 5 bases and 2 bases respectively, with 13 bases between them. The CDR3 loop spans 15 amino acids.

As to this clonotype: An end of the junction differs from the germline gene, which may be a read error. The chain employs TRBV5-1 and TRBJ2-1; 7 nucleotides line up with TRBD2. Germline V gene sequence: CDR1 SGHRS, CDR2 YFSETQ. The CDR3 spans 17 residues. CDR3 sequence (DNA): TGCGCCTGCAGCCCGATTAGGCCCGGGACTACTCGCAATGAGCAGTTCTTC. This sequence encodes CACSPIRPGTTRNEQFF.

The chain recombines TRBV4-2 with TRBJ2-7; possible D gene TRBD1, 6 bases. Trimming took off 3 bases at V and 2 bases at J, with 14 bases between the two ends. The V gene's germline CDR1 is LGHNA and CDR2 YNFKEQ. This CDR3 is 15 amino acids long. The CDR3 region is CASSQATGQTYEQYF. CDR3 DNA sequence: TGTGCCAGCAGCCAGGCGACAGGACAAACCTACGAGCAGTACTTC.

The chain has TRBV6-5 and TRBJ2-5; no firm D call. Germline loops: CDR1 MNHEY, CDR2 SVGAGI. Trimming removed 2 bases at V and 5 bases at J, with 12 bases between. There are 14 residues in the CDR3. The CDR3 region has the DNA TGTGCCAGCAGTTACGGGCTAGTTACCGAGACCCAGTACTTC. Protein sequence: CASSYGLVTETQYF.

This clonotype was found a few times. The chain carries TRBV10-3 and TRBJ2-7, with a weak D call TRBD2 (6 bases). Germline V CDR1 and CDR2: ENHRY, SYGVKD. V lost 3 bases and J 10 bases, leaving 16 bases between the germline ends. This CDR3 has 13 amino acids. Here the CDR3 DNA reads TGTGCCATCAGTGAAGGGACTCCCCCAGCCCAGTACTTC. Its protein is CAISEGTPPAQYF.

V is TRBV5-6 and J is TRBJ2-5; possible D gene TRBD1, 5 bases. The closer fit of TRBJ2-7 to the DNA end suggests the J call may be wrong. This CDR3 contains 13 residues. Germline CDR1 reads SGHDT; CDR2 reads YYEEEE. CDR3 loop: CASSVDISYEQYF. CDR3 sequence (DNA): TGTGCCAGCAGCGTGGACATTTCCTACGAGCAGTACTTC.

This clonotype was detected once. This chain connects TRBV6-2 or TRBV6-3 to TRBJ2-5; tentative D call: TRBD1 (5 bases). Germline values: CDR1 MNHEY, CDR2 SVGEGT. The CDR3 contains 16 residues. Trimming cost V 0 bases and J 2 bases, with 13 bases left between them. CDR3 region: CASSYSKGAPQETQYF. The CDR3 region has the DNA TGTGCCAGCAGTTACTCGAAAGGGGCCCCTCAAGAGACCCAGTACTTC.

This chain connects TRBV20-1 to TRBJ1-1; D remains ambiguous. The V end was cut by 0 bases, the J end by 4 bases, with 9 bases between. Germline CDR1 is DFQATT and CDR2 is SNEGSKA (reference sequence). The CDR3 has 13 residues. The CDR3 DNA reads TGCAGTGCTAGAGATCCCGGGGTCACTGAAGCTTTCTTT. This gives the protein CSARDPGVTEAFF.

The chain combines TRBV5-1 with TRBJ2-4; 7 nucleotides match TRBD1. The J call may not be correct, given that the DNA end is closer to TRBJ2-7. The CDR3 loop spans 14 amino acids. Germline CDR1 reads SGHRS; CDR2 reads YFSETQ. This chain's CDR3 is CASSPGQILDEQYF. The CDR3 region has the DNA TGCGCCAGCAGCCCGGGACAGATACTCGACGAGCAGTACTTC.

The rearrangement joins TRBV29-1 to TRBJ2-3; 7 positions agree with TRBD1. The junction had 8 bases not matched to a gene; V was cut back by 2 bases and J by 6 bases. The CDR3 is made up of 14 amino acids. In germline, CDR1 is SQVTM, CDR2 ANQGSEA. The chain's CDR3 is CSVERGLLVDTQYF. The CDR3 DNA sequence: TGCAGCGTTGAAAGGGGGCTTTTGGTTGATACGCAGTATTTT.

The genes are TRBV2 and TRBJ2-3; TRBD2 aligns across 15 bases. V was clipped by 8 bases and J by 9 bases; unmatched bases: 12. From germline, CDR1 is SNHLY and CDR2 FYNNEI. The CDR3 is 16 amino acids. As DNA, the CDR3 is TGTGCCAGCGGAGGGGGACTAGCGGGGGGAATGGGCACGCAGTATTTT. Translating gives CASGGGLAGGMGTQYF.

The rearrangement joins TRBV5-1 to TRBJ2-7; the D gene is possibly TRBD2 (6 bases). The J call may be in error: the DNA end matches TRBJ2-5 better. The CDR3 is 14 residues long. CDR1 and CDR2 from the germline V gene are SGHRS and YFSETQ. The CDR3 bases are TGCGCCAGCAGCACTTCCGGGACTGAAGAGACCCAGTACTTC. Amino acids: CASSTSGTEETQYF.

This clonotype was counted between two and nine times. The chain uses TRBV4-3 and TRBJ2-3; 8 positions match TRBD2. Germline V gives CDR1 LGHNA, CDR2 YSLEER. This CDR3 has 16 amino acids. Germline trimming cut 5 bases from V and 4 bases from J; bases unmatched to any gene: 11. The CDR3 DNA reads as TGCGCCAGCAGCTCAAGTCGAACGGGGGGGGCAGATACGCAGTATTTT. Its protein is CASSSSRTGGADTQYF.

The chain has TRBV27 and TRBJ2-1; the match to TRBD1 covers 9 bases. The CDR3 runs 15 residues. Germline-derived CDR1 and CDR2 are MNHEY and SMNVEV (reference sequence). With 6 bases clipped from V and 13 bases from J, the junction kept 16 bases outside the gene matches. For the CDR3, the DNA is TGTGCCAGCAGACGCGACAGGGGGGCTCAAGAGACCCAGTTCTTC. It codes for CASRRDRGAQETQFF.

The gene calls are TRBV7-2 and TRBJ2-5; 11 nucleotides agree with TRBD2. The V and J ends lost 1 base and 5 bases, in that order; junction bases with no gene match: 6. This CDR3 is built from 16 residues. Germline lookup yields CDR1 SGHTA and CDR2 FQGNSA. The CDR3 bases are TGTGCCAGCAGCTTAGGCACTAGCGGGGGCGGGGAGACCCAGTACTTC. Translated, it gives CASSLGTSGGGETQYF.

The chain employs TRBV20-1 and TRBJ2-3; D possibly corresponds to TRBD1 (6 bases). The V end was cut by 2 bases, the J end by 4 bases, with 13 bases between. The CDR3 sequence is 14 residues long. Germline V CDR1 and CDR2: DFQATT, SNEGSKA (reference sequence). CDR3 nucleotides: TGCAGTGCTAGACAGGGGACCTCCGCAGATACGCAGTATTTT. Protein product: CSARQGTSADTQYF.

The CDR3, as DNA: TGTGCCAGCATCGGGCTAGCGCGGTACTACGAGCAGTACTTC. Its protein product is CASIGLARYYEQYF. J is TRBJ2-7 and V is TRBV6-2 or TRBV6-3, with D possibly matching TRBD2 (6 bases). Germline CDR1 is MNHEY and CDR2 is SVGEGT. The CDR3 loop spans 14 amino acids. The V gene lost 7 bases and the J gene lost 3 bases, with 16 bases spanning the gap.

The V call is TRBV3-1, the J call TRBJ2-4; D ambiguous. The tail of the sequence fits TRBJ2-5 better, so the J call may be wrong. CDR1 and CDR2 (germline): LGHDT, YNNKEL (reference sequence). The CDR3 sequence is 17 residues long. CDR3 sequence reads: CASSPIRWDVGEETQYF. CDR3 coding DNA: TGTGCCAGCAGCCCGATACGCTGGGATGTTGGAGAAGAGACCCAGTACTTC.

Points on this clonotype: A much larger clone differs by one base, so this may be a read error. The chain combines TRBV28 with TRBJ2-4; D tentatively reads TRBD1 or TRBD2 (5 bases each). With the DNA end fitting TRBJ2-7 better, the J assignment may be wrong. Germline loops: CDR1 MDHEN, CDR2 SYDVKM. The CDR3 runs to 14 residues. The CDR3 here is CASTVPGPTYEQYF. CDR3 bases: TGTGCCAGCACTGTACCGGGACCCACCTACGAGCAGTACTTC.

The chain links TRBV2 to TRBJ2-5, with no clear D. Germline V lookup: CDR1 SNHLY, CDR2 FYNNEI. CDR3 length: 15 residues. The V and J ends lost 2 bases and 4 bases respectively, with 14 bases between them. The CDR3 nucleotides are TGTGCCAGCAGTGAATCAATTGGGCAGCCAGAGACCCAGTACTTC. Residues: CASSESIGQPETQYF.

This clonotype was observed a few times. J is TRBJ2-7 and V is TRBV6-2 or TRBV6-3; 7 nucleotides line up with TRBD1. V shed 2 bases, J shed 6 bases, and the junction held 13 bases outside the gene matches. Germline-derived CDR1 and CDR2 are MNHEY and SVGEGT. The CDR3 is made up of 16 amino acids. This CDR3 is CASSYLNGQVGSEQYF. The CDR3 DNA reads as TGTGCCAGCAGTTACCTAAATGGACAGGTTGGGAGCGAGCAGTACTTC.

The V and J genes are TRBV24-1 and TRBJ2-3; the D gene is possibly TRBD1 (5 bases). V shed 5 bases and J shed 1 base, with 21 bases lying between them. The CDR3 is 18 amino acids. Looked up from germline, CDR1 is KGHDR and CDR2 is SFDVKD. The CDR3 DNA reads TGTGCCACCAGTGGCCGGAAAGACAGTGCCCGCGGCACAGATACGCAGTATTTT. As protein: CATSGRKDSARGTDTQYF.

The V gene is TRBV6-1, the J gene TRBJ2-7; perhaps TRBD1 as D (6 bases). The CDR3 is made up of 15 amino acids. CDR1 and CDR2 from the germline V gene are MNHNS and SASEGT. Trimming removed 3 bases at V and 1 base at J, with 13 bases between. CDR3: CASSETSTGSYEQYF. CDR3 DNA sequence: TGTGCCAGCAGTGAGACCTCAACAGGGTCCTACGAGCAGTACTTC.